The entry below gives a single TCR beta chain sequence along with its context. The data are from a study of blood T cell repertoires in COVID-19. For the study at large: T cells, B-cell-depleted T cells, or PBMCs supplied cDNA or gDNA.

CDR1 and CDR2 from the germline V gene are SQVTM and ANQGSEA. The ends lost 7 bases at V and 5 bases at J; junction bases unmatched: 10. The CDR3 consists of 14 residues. Which cohort a participant joined came from the clinical history participants gave. Per the study methods: Amplification of reference gene primers was used by the study to estimate nucleated cell counts. Measured with immunoSEQ multiplex PCR; TCRdb has only the in-frame clones, and not every one. V and J calls and clone size follow that table, whereas D and trimming were derived from the DNA. The sample has over 200,000 clones; around 86% are singletons.

This TCR derives from a woman in her forties or fifties with acute COVID-19. V and J are TRBV29-1 and TRBJ2-3; 9 bases are a match to TRBD2. Sequenced input: PBMCs or T cells enriched from blood (not recorded which). The CDR3 protein is CSGGVQTSGDTQYF. CDR3 DNA sequence: TGCAGCGGGGGGGTACAGACTAGCGGAGATACGCAGTATTTT.